Following are 26 T cell receptor beta chains from one sample sequenced in a study of T cell changes during pregnancy in multiple sclerosis. The table came from immunoSEQ multiplex PCR; TCRdb's copy has only in-frame clones and leaves some out. The data hold approximately 22,000 clones, with roughly 91% observed a single time. The sample consisted of CD8+ T cells from peripheral blood mononuclear cells, taken in the third trimester of pregnancy. The receptors shown here come from a female donor with multiple sclerosis, enrolled in a pregnancy study.

The chain is built from TRBV9 and TRBJ2-3; 7 nucleotides agree with TRBD1. After removal of 3 bases from V and 0 bases from J, the junction contained 7 bases not matched to a gene. In germline, CDR1 is SGDLS, CDR2 YYNGEE. This CDR3 is 16 amino acids long. This CDR3 reads CASSADRAPSTDTQYF. The CDR3 DNA follows: TGTGCCAGCAGCGCTGACAGGGCTCCTAGCACAGATACGCAGTATTTT.

This rearrangement joins TRBV27 to TRBJ2-1, with 13 bases matching TRBD2. CDR3 length: 14 residues. The junction had 4 bases not matched to a gene; V was cut back by 5 bases and J by 9 bases. Germline V gives CDR1 MNHEY, CDR2 SMNVEV (reference sequence). CDR3 protein: CASSLGTSGIEQFF. The CDR3 nucleotides are TGTGCCAGCAGTCTGGGGACTAGCGGGATTGAGCAGTTCTTC.

The CDR3 bases are TGTGCCAGCAGCGGTGCTAGTCTGTACTTC. Its protein is CASSGASLYF. The chain recombines TRBV9 with TRBJ2-7; the D is unclear. The germline V gene encodes CDR1 SGDLS and CDR2 YYNGEE. This CDR3 region has 10 residues. Trimming took 3 bases from V and 12 from J, leaving 10 bases between them.

V gene TRBV2 combines with J gene TRBJ2-2; TRBD1 agrees at 10 bases. The CDR3 consists of 16 residues. From germline, CDR1 is SNHLY and CDR2 FYNNEI. V lost 2 bases to trimming and J lost 3 bases; unmatched junction nucleotides: 3. The CDR3 coding sequence is TGTGCCAGCAGTGAACGACAGGGGGCTTACACCGGGGAGCTGTTTTTT. Protein: CASSERQGAYTGELFF.

The gene calls are TRBV27 and TRBJ2-7; maybe TRBD2 (5 bases). Looked up from germline, CDR1 is MNHEY and CDR2 is SMNVEV (reference sequence). The CDR3 runs 15 residues. The germline V and J ends were trimmed by 6 bases and 4 bases, with 19 bases remaining between them. The DNA of the CDR3 is TGTGCCAGCAGCCTTAGAGGGAGCTGGTGGTACGAGCAGTACTTC. Its translation is CASSLRGSWWYEQYF.

This clone was detected only once. In DNA, the CDR3 is TGTGCCAGCACCGCGACAGGGTCGGTCCACAATGAGCAGTTCTTC. Translation gives CASTATGSVHNEQFF. V gene TRBV27 combines with J gene TRBJ2-1; 7 nucleotides align to TRBD1. The CDR3 is made up of 15 amino acids. Looked up from germline, CDR1 is MNHEY and CDR2 is SMNVEV (reference sequence). J was trimmed by 5 bases and V by 7 bases; bases with no gene match: 11.

This clone was seen a few times. The chain combines TRBV7-6 with TRBJ1-1; D is unclear. Germline values: CDR1 SGHVS, CDR2 FNYEAQ. There are 16 residues in the CDR3. V lost 0 bases and J 1 base, leaving 12 bases between the germline ends. The CDR3 DNA follows: TGTGCCAGCAGCTTAGCCTTGCTAACCGGGAACACTGAAGCTTTCTTT. Encoded protein: CASSLALLTGNTEAFF.

The table lists this clone with a count of one. The chain carries TRBV9 and TRBJ2-1, with TRBD2 matching 9 bases. CDR1 SGDLS and CDR2 YYNGEE come from the germline V gene. This CDR3 comprises 15 residues. V shed 0 bases, J shed 4 bases, and the junction held 2 bases outside the gene matches. In DNA, the CDR3 is TGTGCCAGCAGCGTAGAAGCGGGGGGTTACAATGAGCAGTTCTTC. Translated, it gives CASSVEAGGYNEQFF.

A note on this clone: One end of the junction is discordant with germline, which a read error may explain. The chain combines TRBV6-4 with TRBJ2-3; TRBD2 agrees at 10 bases. Germline loops: CDR1 MRHNA, CDR2 SNTAGT. The CDR3 is made up of 15 amino acids. Written as DNA, the CDR3 is TGTGCCAGCGGTGACACTAGCGGGGGCACAGATACGCAGTATTTT. Amino acids: CASGDTSGGTDTQYF.

This clone turned up a few times. The chain uses TRBV7-6 and TRBJ2-2, with 8 bases identical to TRBD1. With 5 bases clipped from V and 6 bases from J, the junction kept 5 bases outside the gene matches. Germline lookup yields CDR1 SGHVS and CDR2 FNYEAQ. The CDR3 is 14 amino acids. The CDR3 DNA reads as TGTGCCAGCAGCAGAGACAGGGGATCCGGGGAGCTGTTTTTT. Protein: CASSRDRGSGELFF. The full variable domain, with the rest looked up from reference TRBV7-6 and TRBJ2-2, is GAGVSQSPRYKVTKRGQDVALRCDPISGHVSLYWYRQALGQGPEFLTYFNYEAQQDKSGLPNDRFSAERPEGSISTLTIQRTEQRDSAMYRCASSRDRGSGELFFGEGSRLTVL.

The V call is TRBV10-2, the J call TRBJ2-1, with 11 bases fitting TRBD2. The junction had 2 bases not matched to a gene; V was cut back by 7 bases and J by 3 bases. The CDR3 length is 14 residues. From germline, CDR1 is WSHSY and CDR2 SAAADI. The DNA of the CDR3 is TGCGCCAGCACCGGACTAGCGGGCTACAATGAGCAGTTCTTC. Amino acid sequence: CASTGLAGYNEQFF.

V gene TRBV28 combines with J gene TRBJ1-5; 7 bases line up with TRBD1. Germline CDR1 is MDHEN and CDR2 is SYDVKM. The V and J ends lost 5 bases and 7 bases, in that order; junction bases with no gene match: 8. This CDR3 has 14 amino acids. For the CDR3, the DNA is TGTGCCAGCAGTGCGGCAGGGGGACAGCAGCCCCAGCATTTT. Translating it yields CASSAAGGQQPQHF.

The V call is TRBV4-1, the J call TRBJ2-1; 9 bases agree with TRBD2. Germline CDR1 MGHRA, CDR2 YSYEKL. The ends lost 0 bases at V and 10 bases at J; junction bases unmatched: 10. The CDR3 totals 16 residues. CDR3 amino acids: CASSQELGGGAWEQFF. Here the CDR3 DNA reads TGCGCCAGCAGCCAAGAGTTGGGCGGGGGGGCCTGGGAGCAGTTCTTC.

The chain combines TRBV27 with TRBJ2-3; D gene unclear. Germline CDR1 is MNHEY and CDR2 is SMNVEV (reference sequence). The V end was cut by 10 bases, the J end by 4 bases, with 9 bases between. This CDR3 contains 11 residues. CDR3 DNA: TGTGCCACCGTCCCCCCAGATACGCAGTATTTT. Amino acids: CATVPPDTQYF.

V usage is TRBV7-2 and J usage is TRBJ2-1; 7 positions agree with TRBD2. Germline assignment: CDR1 SGHTA and CDR2 FQGNSA. J gave up 6 bases and V 5 bases, and 13 bases lay outside the gene matches. This CDR3 has 16 amino acids. The CDR3 is CASSESGLGGFNEQFF. The CDR3 DNA follows: TGTGCCAGCAGCGAGTCCGGACTAGGAGGCTTCAATGAGCAGTTCTTC.

V usage is TRBV6-5 and J usage is TRBJ2-1, with 7 nucleotides matching TRBD1. The CDR3 length is 14 residues. Unmatched junction bases numbered 3, after V lost 2 bases and J lost 5 bases. The germline CDR1 and CDR2 sequences are MNHEY and SVGAGI. CDR3 region: CASSYRDSNNEQFF. CDR3 sequence (DNA): TGTGCCAGCAGTTACAGGGACAGCAACAATGAGCAGTTCTTC.

This chain joins TRBV9 and TRBJ1-4, with 9 bases fitting TRBD1. The germline V gene has CDR1 SGDLS and CDR2 YYNGEE. There are 15 residues in the CDR3. Trimming took 0 bases from V and 8 from J; bases not matched to a gene: 5. The CDR3 nucleotides are TGTGCCAGCAGCGTAGGGACAGGGGAAGGAGAAAAACTGTTTTTT. This gives the protein CASSVGTGEGEKLFF. The whole variable domain, filled in from reference TRBV9 and TRBJ1-4, reads DSGVTQTPKHLITATGQRVTLRCSPRSGDLSVYWYQQSLDQGLQFLIQYYNGEERAKGNILERFSAQQFPDLHSELNLSSLELGDSALYFCASSVGTGEGEKLFFGSGTQLSVL.

The CDR3 protein is CASKGSEVNTEAFF. The CDR3, as DNA: TGTGCCAGCAAGGGGTCAGAAGTAAACACTGAAGCTTTCTTT. This chain joins TRBV27 and TRBJ1-1, with a possible D match to TRBD1 (5 bases). The V end was cut by 7 bases, the J end by 2 bases, with 14 bases between. Per germline, CDR1 MNHEY and CDR2 SMNVEV (reference sequence). CDR3 size: 14 residues.

The rearrangement uses TRBV9 and TRBJ2-1; D may be TRBD2 (5 bases). CDR1 is SGDLS, CDR2 YYNGEE, per germline. Trimming shortened V by 4 bases and J by 6 bases, and 17 bases separated the two germline ends. CDR3 length equals 15 residues. The chain's CDR3 is CASSPHSREGNEQFF. CDR3 coding DNA: TGTGCCAGCAGCCCTCACAGTCGCGAGGGCAATGAGCAGTTCTTC.

The chain recombines TRBV7-9 with TRBJ1-2; 8 bases are a match to TRBD1. CDR1 is SEHNR, CDR2 FQNEAQ, per germline (reference sequence). Trimming took 4 bases from V and 0 from J; bases not matched to a gene: 10. The CDR3 sequence is 17 residues long. The DNA for the CDR3 is TGTGCCAGCAGCTCAACAGGGGGATATTTATCTAACTATGGCTACACCTTC. It encodes CASSSTGGYLSNYGYTF.

The chain carries TRBV19 and TRBJ2-7; TRBD2 matches 8 bases. The CDR3 sequence is 17 residues long. The V segment lost 4 bases and the J segment 0 bases; nucleotides outside the gene matches: 11. Looked up from germline, CDR1 is LNHDA and CDR2 is SQIVND (reference sequence). CDR3 DNA sequence: TGTGCCAGTAGTACCCCCCGGCTAGCGGGCAACTCCTACGAGCAGTACTTC. This codes for CASSTPRLAGNSYEQYF.

The chain combines TRBV27 with TRBJ1-6; D is possibly TRBD1 (5 bases). CDR3 length: 14 residues. The germline V gene encodes CDR1 MNHEY and CDR2 SMNVEV (reference sequence). V shed 3 bases and J shed 8 bases, with 11 bases lying between them. CDR3 sequence reads: CASSFNRWDSPLHF. DNA of the CDR3: TGTGCCAGCAGTTTTAACAGGTGGGATTCACCCCTCCACTTT.

The genes are TRBV27 and TRBJ1-2; a possible D gene is TRBD1 (6 bases). This CDR3 spans 14 amino acids. With 0 bases removed from V and 4 bases from J, the gap between germline ends came to 9 bases. CDR1 and CDR2 from the germline V gene are MNHEY and SMNVEV (reference sequence). The CDR3: CASSLSGATYGYTF. The CDR3, as DNA: TGTGCCAGCAGTTTATCGGGGGCCACCTATGGCTACACCTTC.

This rearrangement joins TRBV5-4 to TRBJ2-7, with 7 bases identical to TRBD1. Unmatched junction bases numbered 5, after V lost 5 bases and J lost 3 bases. The CDR3 loop spans 13 amino acids. Per germline, CDR1 SGHNT and CDR2 YYREEE (reference sequence). CDR3 protein: CASSPGQVYEQYF. CDR3 in DNA: TGTGCCAGCAGTCCTGGACAGGTCTACGAGCAGTACTTC.

This chain uses TRBV5-6 with TRBJ1-4; D call uncertain. The germline CDR1 and CDR2 sequences are SGHDT and YYEEEE. This CDR3 is built from 14 residues. V was clipped by 2 bases and J by 1 base, with 6 bases between them. The CDR3 here is CASSLGLTNEKLFF. CDR3 in DNA: TGTGCCAGCAGCTTAGGACTAACTAATGAAAAACTGTTTTTT.

The CDR3 loop reads CASSRERGLNYGYTF. The CDR3 nucleotides read TGTGCCAGCAGCCGCGAGCGGGGCCTCAACTATGGCTACACCTTC. This chain uses TRBV14 with TRBJ1-2, with a tentative D call TRBD1 (5 bases). From germline, CDR1 is SGHDN and CDR2 FVKESK. Trimming cost V 4 bases and J 2 bases, with 14 bases left between them. The CDR3 runs to 15 residues.